Given below is one TCR beta chain in context. Each participant's cohort was designated according to participant-reported clinical history. This specimen comes from a study of blood T cell repertoires in COVID-19. In germline, CDR1 is SGHDT, CDR2 YYEEEE. V dropped 1 base and J dropped 5 bases, with 13 bases sitting between them. The CDR3 consists of 14 residues. Original processing methods: Amplification of reference gene primers was used by the study to estimate nucleated cell counts. Sequenced by immunoSEQ multiplex PCR; TCRdb stores in-frame clones only, minus some. Clonal size and the V and J genes are those of that table, whereas D and trimming came from the DNA. The sample yields 400,000 to 500,000 clones, approximately 90% seen once.

The sequence was collected from a woman aged 40 to 50 who had recovered from COVID-19. The chain uses TRBV5-6 and TRBJ2-7; TRBD2 is a possible D gene (6 bases). The material sequenced was PBMCs or T cells enriched from blood (not recorded which). This chain's CDR3 is CASSLRLGPNEQYF. The CDR3 bases are TGTGCCAGCAGCTTGCGACTAGGGCCCAACGAGCAGTACTTC.